This T cell receptor (beta chain) was found in a study of PD-L1 blockade in urothelial cancer (dated by TCRdb to the late 2010s). For the study in its entirety: Every patient began therapy around 2014 and was given atezolizumab 1,200 mg intravenously every 3 weeks. About 90% of the 29 patients were identified as males with urothelial cancer of bladder origin, and a prior smoking history was reported by 18 of 29 patients. An ECOG performance status of 0 or 1 was recorded for the patients, and 0 to 3 prior chemotherapy regimens had been received by the patients. Blood samples were analyzed 3 weeks after the start of treatment (second dose) and 6 weeks after the start of treatment. Blood samples gave median yields of approximately 130,000 T cells and tens of thousands of unique TCRs, along with a median clonality of approximately 0.08. An exploratory multi-omic analysis was conducted of the somatic, immune and clinical correlates of response to PD-L1 blockade with atezolizumab in urothelial cancer. Pretreatment tumor samples, along with matched peripheral blood collected serially before and after atezolizumab treatment, underwent TCR sequencing. Durable clinical benefit meant progression-free survival longer than 6 months, and TCR features were also tested against progression-free and overall survival. In the same patients who had TCR sequencing, pretreatment tumors also underwent whole exome sequencing and RNA sequencing. About 10 patients achieved durable clinical benefit and about 19 did not. Pretreatment blood TCR-seq was available for about 27 patients, at least one posttreatment blood collection was obtained for some 24 patients, and tumor TCR-seq was available for some 24 patients.

Each PCR received spiked-in synthetic TCR analog templates so that absolute template abundance could be estimated from read counts. TCRbeta CDR3 regions were amplified from genomic DNA with bias-controlled V and J gene primers using the immunoSEQ assay. Rearranged TCRbeta segments were sequenced at approximately 20X coverage. The published analysis was carried out like this. Clustering was used to correct sequencing errors, and CDR3s were annotated against IMGT to assign V, D and J genes. Downstream analyses used only productive TCRbeta rearrangements, leaving out any out-of-frame or stop-codon sequences. To compute clonality, Shannon entropy was normalized by the log of the number of unique productive sequences and then subtracted from one. Clones differing between time points or between blood and tumor were identified using Fisher's exact test with Benjamini-Hochberg correction, with an adjusted p below 0.01 applied as the threshold. Held by TCRdb, this immuneACCESS table contains in-frame sequences only and omits some clones. Under half of the omission traces to an unresolved V gene where checked; the cause of the rest is unknown. V and J calls and clone size are as listed in that table; D and trimming were resolved from the DNA. The sample records under 95,000 clones, under 90% of which are singletons. The ten largest clones take up about an eighth of the sample.

Measured from the cysteine to the phenylalanine, the CDR3 is 16 residues long. Only CDR3 DNA is held: 48 bases, read in frame from base 1. CDR1 and CDR2 are read off the germline V gene as SGHTS and YDEGEE. V is reduced by 4 bases and J by 4 bases, leaving a spacing of 20 bases between them. The paper as a whole reports these results and caveats: Small sample size (n ≈ 27) and many exploratory analyses mean the results are intended to be hypothesis-generating. Improved progression-free and overall survival was found to be associated with pretreatment peripheral blood TCR clonality below the median. Greater expansion of tumor-associated TCR clones in peripheral blood 3 weeks after the start of treatment was observed in patients with durable benefit (n of about 21, p = 0.022).

This specimen's time point label, interpreted: pretreatment peripheral blood. A total of around 30 patients with locally advanced or metastatic urothelial carcinoma, treated at Memorial Sloan Kettering on a trial protocol, made up the cohort. Peripheral blood mononuclear cells were collected from each patient pretreatment and during treatment, giving between 1 and 8 total time points per patient. The Qiagen DNeasy Blood extraction kit was used to purify genomic DNA from total PBMCs and from tumor samples. Collected pretreatment and during treatment, PBMCs were isolated and stored as previously described. Comment on this clone: Its antigen specificity is not known. Per-base quality was not reported, and no clone a single base away is much larger than it.

The V gene is TRBV5-8 and the J gene is TRBJ2-5; D gene: possibly TRBD2, on 5 matching bases. The sample was PBMCs, taken around atezolizumab (anti-PD-L1) treatment. The receptor was isolated from a man aged 55 to 69 with urothelial cancer. The nucleotide sequence is given as TGTGCCAGCAGCCTCAAGTTCGGGGTGAAGGGAGAGACCCAGTACTTC. This translates into CASSLKFGVKGETQYF.